The 14 T cell receptor beta chains listed next were all sequenced from one sample in a study of shared clonotypes between healthy human individuals (dated by TCRdb to 2020 to 2022). Library preparation used the immunoSEQ multiplex PCR assay. The immuneACCESS repertoire file appears here via TCRdb, limited to in-frame rearrangements. These files lack a portion of the clones; in checked studies, under half of the deficit traces to unresolved V genes, and the cause of the others is not known. The sample has fewer than 1.8 million clones on record, about 98.5% of them singletons. In total, the top ten clones hold over 0.3% of the sample. Sequenced material: naive CD4+ T cells sorted from blood. This sample's cell subset or site label indicates: CD45RA+ positively selected. These receptors all stem from a man younger than 45 in good health.

The chain uses TRBV4-1 and TRBJ2-2, with a possible D match to TRBD2 (5 bases). Trimming shortened V by 0 bases and J by 0 bases, and 14 bases separated the two germline ends. The CDR3 extends over 18 amino acids. Germline CDR1 and CDR2: MGHRA and YSYEKL. The CDR3, as DNA: TGCGCCAGCAGCCAAGAATCCTCAGCGGCAGCGAACACCGGGGAGCTGTTTTTT. Protein sequence: CASSQESSAAANTGELFF.

The chain combines TRBV5-1 with TRBJ2-2; tentatively, D is TRBD2 (5 bases). The CDR3 contains 12 residues. CDR1 and CDR2 from the germline V gene are SGHRS and YFSETQ. V lost 2 bases and J 8 bases, leaving 7 bases between the germline ends. In DNA form, the CDR3 reads TGCGCCAGCAGCTTAACGGGAGGGGAGCTGTTTTTT. This translates into CASSLTGGELFF.

J is TRBJ2-1 and V is TRBV5-4; D not resolved. V lost 8 bases and J lost 6, with 15 bases in between. The CDR3 extends over 13 amino acids. Germline CDR1 reads SGHNT; CDR2 reads YYREEE (reference sequence). The CDR3 coding sequence is TGTGCCAGTCATCCTCGCGGCTCCAATGAGCAGTTCTTC. Residues: CASHPRGSNEQFF.

The chain links TRBV19 to TRBJ2-7, with 9 nucleotides matching TRBD1. CDR3 size: 15 residues. J lost 0 bases, V lost 4 bases, and 4 bases had no gene match. Germline-derived CDR1 and CDR2 are LNHDA and SQIVND (reference sequence). The CDR3 sequence: CASSTPTGGSYEQYF. CDR3 coding DNA: TGTGCCAGTAGTACCCCGACAGGGGGCTCCTACGAGCAGTACTTC.

Only one count was recorded for this clone. The rearrangement links TRBV7-2 to TRBJ2-7, with 8 bases lining up with TRBD1. This CDR3 contains 13 residues. Germline V gene data show CDR1 as SGHTA and CDR2 as FQGNSA. The V and J ends lost 6 bases and 3 bases, in that order; junction bases with no gene match: 4. CDR3 DNA sequence: TGTGCCAGCAGACGTGGACAGGGCTACGAGCAGTACTTC. Its translation: CASRRGQGYEQYF. Full variable domain (missing parts from reference TRBV7-2 and TRBJ2-7): GAGVSQSPSNKVTEKGKDVELRCDPISGHTALYWYRQSLGQGLEFLIYFQGNSAPDKSGLPSDRFSAERTGGSVSTLTIQRTQQEDSAVYLCASRRGQGYEQYFGPGTRLTVT.

The genes are TRBV4-1 and TRBJ2-7; no clear D. The V and J ends lost 0 bases and 5 bases respectively, with 11 bases between them. CDR3 length equals 14 residues. Germline CDR1 is MGHRA and CDR2 is YSYEKL. The DNA for the CDR3 is TGCGCCAGCAGCCAAGATTGGGTGAATAACGAGCAGTACTTC. Its protein is CASSQDWVNNEQYF.

The V call is TRBV5-6, the J call TRBJ1-4; D gene ambiguous. The V gene's germline CDR1 is SGHDT and CDR2 YYEEEE. This CDR3 is built from 16 residues. The germline V and J ends were trimmed by 0 bases and 2 bases, with 11 bases remaining between them. CDR3 coding DNA: TGTGCCAGCAGCTTGGCAACCGAGCAGACTAATGAAAAACTGTTTTTT. Residues: CASSLATEQTNEKLFF.

The chain couples TRBV6-1 to TRBJ2-1, with TRBD2 identical over 11 bases. The J segment lost 6 bases and the V segment lost 3 bases, leaving 13 bases of the junction unmatched. Germline V gene data show CDR1 as MNHNS and CDR2 as SASEGT. This CDR3 is 18 amino acids long. CDR3 sequence: CASSEEHKLAGVPNEQFF. The DNA for the CDR3 is TGTGCCAGCAGTGAGGAACATAAACTAGCGGGAGTCCCCAATGAGCAGTTCTTC.

This clone was counted a single time. The chain is built from TRBV7-2 and TRBJ2-3, with TRBD2 matching 9 bases. The V and J ends lost 2 bases and 0 bases, in that order; junction bases with no gene match: 12. The CDR3 loop spans 19 amino acids. Germline V gene lookup returns CDR1 SGHTA and CDR2 FQGNSA. This CDR3 reads CASSLPASGDKSSTDTQYF. For the CDR3, the DNA is TGTGCCAGCAGCTTACCCGCTAGCGGGGATAAATCTAGCACAGATACGCAGTATTTT.

The rearrangement uses TRBV19 and TRBJ2-4; 11 bases are shared with TRBD1. CDR3 length: 19 amino acids. Germline V CDR1 and CDR2: LNHDA, SQIVND (reference sequence). Trimming removed 5 bases from V and 0 bases from J; junction bases left unmatched: 12. The CDR3 spells CASSPRDRGITIAKNIQYF. The CDR3 bases are TGTGCCAGTAGTCCCCGGGACAGGGGGATCACCATAGCCAAAAACATTCAGTACTTC.

The rearrangement links TRBV28 to TRBJ2-7; D not resolved. Germline CDR1 reads MDHEN; CDR2 reads SYDVKM. This CDR3 has 13 amino acids. V was cut by 5 bases and J by 7 bases, with 15 bases left in between. The CDR3: CASSLIGPSEQYF. For the CDR3, the DNA is TGTGCCAGCAGTCTAATCGGACCTTCGGAGCAGTACTTC.

The J gene is TRBJ1-1, the V gene TRBV10-1; TRBD1 aligns across 7 bases. The germline V gene encodes CDR1 WNHNN and CDR2 SYGVQD (reference sequence). V lost 6 bases to trimming and J lost 1 base; unmatched junction nucleotides: 5. The CDR3 is 14 residues long. The CDR3 is CASRTRDRNTEAFF. The CDR3 DNA is TGCGCCAGCAGGACAAGGGACAGGAACACTGAAGCTTTCTTT.

This chain joins TRBV14 and TRBJ2-3; D gene ambiguous. Trimming stripped 1 base from V and 7 bases from J, with 12 bases between. The CDR3 length is 14 residues. Germline CDR1 SGHDN, CDR2 FVKESK. CDR3 in DNA: TGTGCCAGCAGCCAAGTCAAGCAGTTCCATACGCAGTATTTT. Amino acids: CASSQVKQFHTQYF.

The chain is built from TRBV28 and TRBJ1-5; 7 bases match TRBD1. The germline gives CDR1 MDHEN, CDR2 SYDVKM. This CDR3 comprises 16 residues. V shed 4 bases and J 0 bases; nucleotides not matched to a gene: 6. The CDR3 nucleotides read TGTGCCAGCAGTTCGGGACAGCTGTATAGCAATCAGCCCCAGCATTTT. This gives the protein CASSSGQLYSNQPQHF.